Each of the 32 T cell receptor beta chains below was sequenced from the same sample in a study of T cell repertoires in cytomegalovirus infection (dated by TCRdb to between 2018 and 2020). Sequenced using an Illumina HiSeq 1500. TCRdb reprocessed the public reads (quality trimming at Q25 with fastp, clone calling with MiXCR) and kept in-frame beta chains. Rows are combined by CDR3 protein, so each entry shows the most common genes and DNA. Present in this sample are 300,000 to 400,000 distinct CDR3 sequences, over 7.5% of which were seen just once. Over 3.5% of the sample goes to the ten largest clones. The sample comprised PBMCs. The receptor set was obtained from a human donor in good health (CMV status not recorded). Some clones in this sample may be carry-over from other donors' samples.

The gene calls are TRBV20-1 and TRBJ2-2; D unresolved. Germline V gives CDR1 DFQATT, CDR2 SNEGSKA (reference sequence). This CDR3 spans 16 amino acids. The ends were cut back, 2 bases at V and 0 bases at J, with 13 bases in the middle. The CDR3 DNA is TGCAGTGCTAGACTACCGACTGCCACGAACACCGGGGAGCTGTTTTTT. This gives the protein CSARLPTATNTGELFF.

CDR3 in amino acids: CAWRLGETQYF. In DNA form, the CDR3 reads TGTGCCTGGAGGCTAGGGGAGACCCAGTACTTC. The chain carries TRBV30 and TRBJ2-5; D is ambiguous. CDR3 size: 11 residues. The V and J ends lost 3 bases and 5 bases respectively, with 7 bases between them. CDR1 is GTSNPN and CDR2 is SVGIG in the germline V gene (reference sequence).

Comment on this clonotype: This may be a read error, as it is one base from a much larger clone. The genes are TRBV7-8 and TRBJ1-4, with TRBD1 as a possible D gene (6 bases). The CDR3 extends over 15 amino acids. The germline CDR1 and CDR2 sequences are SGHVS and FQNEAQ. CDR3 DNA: TGTGCCAGCAGCTTAGAGGCAGGGGTTGGCGAAAATCTGTTTTTT. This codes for CASSLEAGVGENLFF.

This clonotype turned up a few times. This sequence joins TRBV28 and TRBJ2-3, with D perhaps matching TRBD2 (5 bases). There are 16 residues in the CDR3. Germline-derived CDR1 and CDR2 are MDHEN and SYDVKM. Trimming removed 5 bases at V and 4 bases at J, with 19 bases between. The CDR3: CASSHLKTTFPDTQYF. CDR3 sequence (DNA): TGTGCCAGCAGTCATCTAAAGACTACCTTCCCAGATACGCAGTATTTT.

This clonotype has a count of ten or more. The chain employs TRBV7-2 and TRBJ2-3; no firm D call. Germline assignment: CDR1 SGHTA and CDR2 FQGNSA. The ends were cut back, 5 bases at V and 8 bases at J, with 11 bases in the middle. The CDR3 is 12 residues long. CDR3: CASSLEYGTQYF. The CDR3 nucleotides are TGTGCCAGCAGCCTCGAGTATGGTACGCAGTATTTT.

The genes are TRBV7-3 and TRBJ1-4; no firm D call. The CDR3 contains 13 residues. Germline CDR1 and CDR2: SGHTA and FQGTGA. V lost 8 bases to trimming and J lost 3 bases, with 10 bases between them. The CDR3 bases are TGTGCCAGCGCCCGGGCACCTAATGAAAAACTGTTTTTT. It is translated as CASARAPNEKLFF.

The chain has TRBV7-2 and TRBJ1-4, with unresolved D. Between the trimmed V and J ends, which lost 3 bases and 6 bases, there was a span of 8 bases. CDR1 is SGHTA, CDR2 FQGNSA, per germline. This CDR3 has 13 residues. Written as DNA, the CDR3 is TGTGCCAGCAGCTTGGGCGGACATGAAAAACTGTTTTTT. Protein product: CASSLGGHEKLFF.

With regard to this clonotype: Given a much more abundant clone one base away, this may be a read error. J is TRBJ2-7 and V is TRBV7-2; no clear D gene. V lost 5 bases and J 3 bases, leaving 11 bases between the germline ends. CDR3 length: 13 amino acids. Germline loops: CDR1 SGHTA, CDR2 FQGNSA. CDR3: CASSPDGLYEQYF. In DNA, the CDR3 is TGTGCCAGCAGCCCCGACGGTCTCTACGAGCAGTACTTC.

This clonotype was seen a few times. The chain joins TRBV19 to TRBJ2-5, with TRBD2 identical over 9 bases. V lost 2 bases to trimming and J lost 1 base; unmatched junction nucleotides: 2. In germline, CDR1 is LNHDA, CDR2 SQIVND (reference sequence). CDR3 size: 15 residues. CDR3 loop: CASSISGGSQETQYF. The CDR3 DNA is TGTGCCAGTAGTATAAGCGGGGGGTCCCAAGAGACCCAGTACTTC.

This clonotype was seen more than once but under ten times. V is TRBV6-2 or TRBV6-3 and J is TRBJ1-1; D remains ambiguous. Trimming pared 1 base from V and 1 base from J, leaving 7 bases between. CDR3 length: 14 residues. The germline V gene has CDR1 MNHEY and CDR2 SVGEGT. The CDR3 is CASSYLPGNTEAFF. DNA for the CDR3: TGTGCCAGCAGTTACTTACCAGGGAACACTGAAGCTTTCTTT.

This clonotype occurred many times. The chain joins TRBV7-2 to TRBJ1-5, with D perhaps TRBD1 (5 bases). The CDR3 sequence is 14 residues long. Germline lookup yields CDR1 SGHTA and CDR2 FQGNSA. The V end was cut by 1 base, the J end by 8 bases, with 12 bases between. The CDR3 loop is CASSLEAGWEPQHF. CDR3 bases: TGTGCCAGCAGCTTAGAGGCAGGGTGGGAGCCCCAGCATTTT.

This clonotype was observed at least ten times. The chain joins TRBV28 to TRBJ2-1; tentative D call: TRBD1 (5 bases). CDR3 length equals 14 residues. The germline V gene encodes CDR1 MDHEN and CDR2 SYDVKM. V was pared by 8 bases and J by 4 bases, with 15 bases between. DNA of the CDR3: TGTGCCAGCCGACAGACGGGTAGTTACAATGAGCAGTTCTTC. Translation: CASRQTGSYNEQFF.

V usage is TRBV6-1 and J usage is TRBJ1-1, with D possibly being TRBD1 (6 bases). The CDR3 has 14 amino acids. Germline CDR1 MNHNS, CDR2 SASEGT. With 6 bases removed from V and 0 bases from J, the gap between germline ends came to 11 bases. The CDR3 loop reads CASRPTGVNTEAFF. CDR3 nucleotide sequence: TGTGCCAGCAGGCCGACAGGCGTGAACACTGAAGCTTTCTTT.

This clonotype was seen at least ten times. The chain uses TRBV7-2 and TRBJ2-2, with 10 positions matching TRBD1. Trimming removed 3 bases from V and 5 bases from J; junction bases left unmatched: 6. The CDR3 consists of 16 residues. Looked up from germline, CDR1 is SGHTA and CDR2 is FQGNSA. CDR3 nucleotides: TGTGCCAGCAGCTTTTTCCGACAGGGGGCGACCGGGGAGCTGTTTTTT. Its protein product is CASSFFRQGATGELFF.

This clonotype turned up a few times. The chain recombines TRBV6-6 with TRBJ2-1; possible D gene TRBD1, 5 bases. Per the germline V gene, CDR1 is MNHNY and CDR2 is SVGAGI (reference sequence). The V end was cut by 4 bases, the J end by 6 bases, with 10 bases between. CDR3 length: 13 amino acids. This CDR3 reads CASSFQGPNEQFF. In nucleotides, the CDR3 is TGTGCCAGCAGTTTTCAGGGTCCCAATGAGCAGTTCTTC.

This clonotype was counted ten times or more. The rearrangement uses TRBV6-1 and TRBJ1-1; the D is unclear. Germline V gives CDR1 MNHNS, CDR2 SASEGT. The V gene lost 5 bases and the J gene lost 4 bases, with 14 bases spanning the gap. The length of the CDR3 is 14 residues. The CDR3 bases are TGTGCCAGCAGTTATAGAACTATGGTCACTGAAGCTTTCTTT. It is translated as CASSYRTMVTEAFF.

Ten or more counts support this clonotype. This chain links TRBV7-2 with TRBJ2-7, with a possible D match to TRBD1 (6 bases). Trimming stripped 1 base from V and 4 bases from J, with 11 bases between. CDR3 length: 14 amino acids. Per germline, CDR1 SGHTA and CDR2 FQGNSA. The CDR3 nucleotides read TGTGCCAGCAGCTTAGGTGGGGGCGGGTACGAGCAGTACTTC. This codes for CASSLGGGGYEQYF.

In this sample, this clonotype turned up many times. CDR3 sequence: CASSLGVAGYTF. The CDR3 DNA sequence: TGTGCCAGCAGTCTAGGGGTGGCTGGCTACACCTTC. This chain uses TRBV28 with TRBJ1-2, with D possibly TRBD1 on 5 matching bases. This CDR3 has 12 residues. The ends were cut back, 5 bases at V and 7 bases at J, with 11 bases in the middle. The germline gives CDR1 MDHEN, CDR2 SYDVKM.

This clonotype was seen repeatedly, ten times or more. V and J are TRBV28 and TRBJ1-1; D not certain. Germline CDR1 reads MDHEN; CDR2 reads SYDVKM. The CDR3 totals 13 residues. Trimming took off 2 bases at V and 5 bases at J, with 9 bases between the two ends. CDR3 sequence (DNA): TGTGCCAGCAGTTTAATTCGCGTAACTGAAGCTTTCTTT. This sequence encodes CASSLIRVTEAFF. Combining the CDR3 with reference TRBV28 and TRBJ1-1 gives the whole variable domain DVKVTQSSRYLVKRTGEKVFLECVQDMDHENMFWYRQDPGLGLRLIYFSYDVKMKEKGDIPEGYSVSREKKERFSLILESASTNQTSMYLCASSLIRVTEAFFGQGTRLTVV.

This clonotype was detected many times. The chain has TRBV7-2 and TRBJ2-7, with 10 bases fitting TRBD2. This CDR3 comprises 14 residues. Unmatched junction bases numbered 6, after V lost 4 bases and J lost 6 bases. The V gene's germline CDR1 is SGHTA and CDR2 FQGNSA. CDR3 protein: CASSSLAGVGEQYF. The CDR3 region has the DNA TGTGCCAGCAGCTCGCTAGCGGGAGTTGGCGAGCAGTACTTC. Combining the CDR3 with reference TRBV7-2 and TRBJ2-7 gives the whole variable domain GAGVSQSPSNKVTEKGKDVELRCDPISGHTALYWYRQSLGQGLEFLIYFQGNSAPDKSGLPSDRFSAERTGGSVSTLTIQRTQQEDSAVYLCASSSLAGVGEQYFGPGTRLTVT.

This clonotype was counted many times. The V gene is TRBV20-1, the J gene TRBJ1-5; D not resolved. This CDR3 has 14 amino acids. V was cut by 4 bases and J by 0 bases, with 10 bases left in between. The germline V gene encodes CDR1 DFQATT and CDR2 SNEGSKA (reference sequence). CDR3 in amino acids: CSANSAYSNQPQHF. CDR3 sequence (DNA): TGCAGTGCTAACAGCGCGTATAGCAATCAGCCCCAGCATTTT.

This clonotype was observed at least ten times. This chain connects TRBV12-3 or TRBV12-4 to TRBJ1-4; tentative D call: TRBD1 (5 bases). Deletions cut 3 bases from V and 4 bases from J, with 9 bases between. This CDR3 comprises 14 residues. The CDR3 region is CASSLWGFNEKLFF. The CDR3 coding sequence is TGTGCCAGCAGTTTGTGGGGGTTTAATGAAAAACTGTTTTTT.

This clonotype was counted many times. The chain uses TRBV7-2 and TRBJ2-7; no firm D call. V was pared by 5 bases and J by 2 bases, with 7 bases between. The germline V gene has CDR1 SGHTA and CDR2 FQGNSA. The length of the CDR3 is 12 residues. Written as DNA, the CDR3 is TGTGCCAGCAGCCCCCTGACCTACGAGCAGTACTTC. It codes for CASSPLTYEQYF.

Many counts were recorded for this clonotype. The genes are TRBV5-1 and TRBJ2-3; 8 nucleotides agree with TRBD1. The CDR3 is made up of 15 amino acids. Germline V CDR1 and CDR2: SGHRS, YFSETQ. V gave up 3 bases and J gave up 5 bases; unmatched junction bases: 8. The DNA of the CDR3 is TGCGCCAGCAGCTCAACAGGGGGGCGCCTAGATACGCAGTATTTT. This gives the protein CASSSTGGRLDTQYF. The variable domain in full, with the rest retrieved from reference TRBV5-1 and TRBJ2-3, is KAGVTQTPRYLIKTRGQQVTLSCSPISGHRSVSWYQQTPGQGLQFLFEYFSETQRNKGNFPGRFSGRQFSNSRSEMNVSTLELGDSALYLCASSSTGGRLDTQYFGPGTRLTVL.

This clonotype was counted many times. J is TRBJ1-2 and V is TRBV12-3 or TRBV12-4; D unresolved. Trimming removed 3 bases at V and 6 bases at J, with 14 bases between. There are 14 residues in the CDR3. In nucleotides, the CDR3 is TGTGCCAGCAGTTTTCCTGGCGGTTGGGATGGCTACACCTTC. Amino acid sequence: CASSFPGGWDGYTF.

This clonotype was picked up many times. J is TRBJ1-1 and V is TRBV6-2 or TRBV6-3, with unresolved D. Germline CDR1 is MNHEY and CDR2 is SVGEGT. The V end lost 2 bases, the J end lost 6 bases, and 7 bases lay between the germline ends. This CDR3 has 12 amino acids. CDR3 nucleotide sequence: TGTGCCAGCAGTTACGGTAGGGCTGAAGCTTTCTTT. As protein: CASSYGRAEAFF.

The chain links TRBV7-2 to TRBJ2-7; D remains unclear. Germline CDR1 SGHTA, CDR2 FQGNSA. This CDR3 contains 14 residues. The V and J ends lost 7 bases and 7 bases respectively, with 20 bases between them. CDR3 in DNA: TGTGCCAGCACCCCGACGATCCCCAAGAATGAGCAGTACTTC. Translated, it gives CASTPTIPKNEQYF.

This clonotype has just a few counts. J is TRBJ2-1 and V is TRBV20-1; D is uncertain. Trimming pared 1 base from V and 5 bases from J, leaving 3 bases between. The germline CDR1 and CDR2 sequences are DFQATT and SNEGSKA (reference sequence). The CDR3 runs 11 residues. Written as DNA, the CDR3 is TGCAGTGCTAGAGGTCACAATGAGCAGTTCTTC. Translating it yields CSARGHNEQFF.

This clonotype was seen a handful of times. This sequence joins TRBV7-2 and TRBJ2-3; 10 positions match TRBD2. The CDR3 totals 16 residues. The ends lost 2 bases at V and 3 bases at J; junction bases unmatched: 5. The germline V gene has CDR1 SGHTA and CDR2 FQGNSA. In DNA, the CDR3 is TGTGCCAGCAGCTTAACGACTAGCGGGTTTACAGATACGCAGTATTTT. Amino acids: CASSLTTSGFTDTQYF.

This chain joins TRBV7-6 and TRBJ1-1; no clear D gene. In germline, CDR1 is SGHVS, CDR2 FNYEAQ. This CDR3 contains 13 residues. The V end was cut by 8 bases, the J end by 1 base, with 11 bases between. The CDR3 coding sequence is TGTGCCAGCGGACGGACGGCGAACACTGAAGCTTTCTTT. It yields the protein CASGRTANTEAFF.

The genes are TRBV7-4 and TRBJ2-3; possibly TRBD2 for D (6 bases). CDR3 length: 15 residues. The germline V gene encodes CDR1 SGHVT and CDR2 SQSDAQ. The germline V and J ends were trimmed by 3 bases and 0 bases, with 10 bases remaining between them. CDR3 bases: TGTGCCAGCAGCTTTCCGGGACTGAGCACAGATACGCAGTATTTT. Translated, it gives CASSFPGLSTDTQYF.

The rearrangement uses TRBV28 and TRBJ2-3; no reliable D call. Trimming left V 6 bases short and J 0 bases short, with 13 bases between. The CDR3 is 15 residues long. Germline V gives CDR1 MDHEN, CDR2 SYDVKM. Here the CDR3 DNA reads TGTGCCAGCAGACAATCAAAGGTTAGCACAGATACGCAGTATTTT. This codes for CASRQSKVSTDTQYF.